The sequence of this T cell receptor beta chain was determined in a study of T cells in Graves' hyperthyroidism and ophthalmopathy. Study-level information: At initial diagnosis, before any treatment had begun, peripheral blood was obtained. Findings of the study overall: Blood samples included most of the expanded thyroid clonotypes exceeding 0.001.

Diagnostic assessment was based on clinical symptoms, serum thyroxine and TRAb, thyroid ultrasound and orbital computed tomography. The PBMCs were sourced from fresh peripheral blood (more than 9 ml). TCR beta CDR3 sequences were amplified from RNA transcripts. When the TCR CDR3 underwent first-round RT-PCR, the HTBI primer set was used. TCRdb reprocessed the multiplex PCR reads with MiXCR, giving one entry per CDR3 protein. Here the sample spans around 530,000 distinct CDR3 sequences, more than 15% being singletons. CDR3 size: 17 residues. Looked up from germline, CDR1 is LGHDT and CDR2 is YNNKEL (reference sequence). The ends lost 2 bases at V and 4 bases at J; junction bases unmatched: 9. This clonotype was observed at least ten times. Antigen specificity is unknown.

The receptor's source is a young woman with Graves' ophthalmopathy. Sequencing input: blood. This chain links TRBV3-1 with TRBJ2-3, with 10 bases that match TRBD2. DNA for the CDR3: TGTGCCAGCAGCCAAAGTGGTAGCGGGGGGCCTCCAGATACGCAGTATTTT. It translates to CASSQSGSGGPPDTQYF.